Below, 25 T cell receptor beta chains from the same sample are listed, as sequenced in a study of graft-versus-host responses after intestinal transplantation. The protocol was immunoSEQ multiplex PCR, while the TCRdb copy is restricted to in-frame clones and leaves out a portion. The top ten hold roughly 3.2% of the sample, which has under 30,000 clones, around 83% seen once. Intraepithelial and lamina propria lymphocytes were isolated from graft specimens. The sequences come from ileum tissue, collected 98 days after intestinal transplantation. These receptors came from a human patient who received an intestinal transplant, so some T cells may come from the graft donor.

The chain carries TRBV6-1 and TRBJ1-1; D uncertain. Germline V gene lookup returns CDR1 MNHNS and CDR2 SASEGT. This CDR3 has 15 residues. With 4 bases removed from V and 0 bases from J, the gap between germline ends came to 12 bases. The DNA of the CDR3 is TGTGCCAGCAGTGGGGTAGGGCGATTGAACACTGAAGCTTTCTTT. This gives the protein CASSGVGRLNTEAFF.

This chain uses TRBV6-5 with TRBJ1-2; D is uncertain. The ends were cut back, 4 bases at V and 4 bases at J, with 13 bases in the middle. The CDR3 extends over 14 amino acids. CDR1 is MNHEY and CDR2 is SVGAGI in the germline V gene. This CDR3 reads CASSSPTRGYGYTF. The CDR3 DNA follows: TGTGCCAGCAGTTCACCAACGCGGGGCTATGGCTACACCTTC.

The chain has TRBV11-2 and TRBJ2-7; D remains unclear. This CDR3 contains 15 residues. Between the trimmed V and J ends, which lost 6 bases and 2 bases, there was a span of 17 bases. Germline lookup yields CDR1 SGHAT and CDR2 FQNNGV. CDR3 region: CASSQSWGNPYEQYF. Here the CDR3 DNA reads TGTGCCAGCAGTCAATCGTGGGGAAATCCCTACGAGCAGTACTTC.

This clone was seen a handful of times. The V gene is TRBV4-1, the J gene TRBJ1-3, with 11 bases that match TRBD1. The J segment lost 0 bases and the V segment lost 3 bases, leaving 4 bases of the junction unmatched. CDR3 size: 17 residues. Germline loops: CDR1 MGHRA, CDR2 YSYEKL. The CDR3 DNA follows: TGCGCCAGCAGCCACGAAGGGACAGGGGGCTCTGGAAACACCATATATTTT. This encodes CASSHEGTGGSGNTIYF.

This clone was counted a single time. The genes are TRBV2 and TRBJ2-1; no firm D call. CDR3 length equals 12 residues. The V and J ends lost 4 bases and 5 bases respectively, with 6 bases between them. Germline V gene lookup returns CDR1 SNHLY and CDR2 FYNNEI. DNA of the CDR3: TGTGCCAGCAGTGGGGCGAACAATGAGCAGTTCTTC. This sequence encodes CASSGANNEQFF.

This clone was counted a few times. The CDR3: CARPLCREWQGYEKLFF. CDR3 in DNA: TGCGCCAGACCACTTTGCAGGGAGTGGCAGGGCTATGAAAAACTGTTTTTT. The V call is TRBV10-1, the J call TRBJ1-4, with D possibly TRBD1 on 5 matching bases. Germline CDR1 reads WNHNN; CDR2 reads SYGVQD (reference sequence). The CDR3 is 17 residues long. The V end was cut by 9 bases, the J end by 6 bases, with 26 bases between.

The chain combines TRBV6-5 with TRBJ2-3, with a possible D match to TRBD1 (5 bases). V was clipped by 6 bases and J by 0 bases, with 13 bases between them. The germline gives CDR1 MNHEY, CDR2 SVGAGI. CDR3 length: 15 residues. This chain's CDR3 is CASSPGHPSTDTQYF. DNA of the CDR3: TGTGCCAGCAGCCCCGGACACCCTAGCACAGATACGCAGTATTTT.

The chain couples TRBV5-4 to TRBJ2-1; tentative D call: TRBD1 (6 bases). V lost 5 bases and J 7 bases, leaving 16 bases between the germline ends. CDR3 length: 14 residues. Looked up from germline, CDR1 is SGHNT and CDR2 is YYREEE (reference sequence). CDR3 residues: CASSRVTGGNEQFF. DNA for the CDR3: TGTGCCAGCAGTCGGGTGACAGGCGGTAATGAGCAGTTCTTC.

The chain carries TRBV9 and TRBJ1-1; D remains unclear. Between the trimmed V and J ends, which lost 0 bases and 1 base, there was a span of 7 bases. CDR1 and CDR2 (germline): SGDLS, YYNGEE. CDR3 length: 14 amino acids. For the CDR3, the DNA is TGTGCCAGCAGCGTAGTCCCGGGGAACACTGAAGCTTTCTTT. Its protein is CASSVVPGNTEAFF.

The CDR3 is CASSLGGGRGGEQYF. Written as DNA, the CDR3 is TGTGCCAGCAGCTTAGGTGGCGGCAGGGGTGGAGAGCAGTACTTC. This chain links TRBV7-9 with TRBJ2-7; tentative D call: TRBD1 (6 bases). The CDR3 consists of 15 residues. Germline loops: CDR1 SEHNR, CDR2 FQNEAQ (reference sequence). V dropped 1 base and J dropped 7 bases, with 17 bases sitting between them.

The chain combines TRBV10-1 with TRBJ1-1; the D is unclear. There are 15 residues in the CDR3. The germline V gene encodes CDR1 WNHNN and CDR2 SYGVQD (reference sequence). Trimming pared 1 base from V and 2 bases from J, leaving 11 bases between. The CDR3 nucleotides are TGCGCCAGCAGTGAGTACCCAGACGGTAACACTGAAGCTTTCTTT. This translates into CASSEYPDGNTEAFF.

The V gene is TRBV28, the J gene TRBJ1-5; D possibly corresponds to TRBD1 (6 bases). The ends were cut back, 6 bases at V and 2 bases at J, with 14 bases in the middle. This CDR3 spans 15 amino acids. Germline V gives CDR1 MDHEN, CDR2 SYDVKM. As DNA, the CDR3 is TGTGCCAGCAGCTTTCAGGGGTTGGGCAATCAGCCCCAGCATTTT. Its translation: CASSFQGLGNQPQHF.

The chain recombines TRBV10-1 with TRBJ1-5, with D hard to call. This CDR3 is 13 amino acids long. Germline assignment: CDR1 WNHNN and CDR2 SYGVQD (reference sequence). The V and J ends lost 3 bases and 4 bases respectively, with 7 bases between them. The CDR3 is CASSDSLNQPQHF. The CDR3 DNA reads TGCGCCAGCAGTGATTCACTAAATCAGCCCCAGCATTTT.

This chain's CDR3 is CASSLFGQPQHF. The CDR3 coding sequence is TGTGCCAGCAGCTTGTTCGGTCAGCCCCAGCATTTT. The chain joins TRBV5-4 to TRBJ1-5; D gene uncertain. The length of the CDR3 is 12 residues. Germline V CDR1 and CDR2: SGHNT, YYREEE (reference sequence). Trimming took off 1 base at V and 6 bases at J, with 5 bases between the two ends.

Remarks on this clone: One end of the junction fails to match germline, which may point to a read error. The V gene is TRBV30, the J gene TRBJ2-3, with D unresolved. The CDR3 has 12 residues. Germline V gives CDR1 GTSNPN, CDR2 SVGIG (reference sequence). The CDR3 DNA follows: TGTGCCTGGAGTGCCAGCGCAGATACGAAGTATTTT. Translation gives CAWSASADTKYF. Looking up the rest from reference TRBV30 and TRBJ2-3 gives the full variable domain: SQTIHQWPATLVQPVGSPLSLECTVEGTSNPNLYWYRQAAGRGLQLLFYSVGIGQISSEVPQNLSASRPQDRQFILSSKKLLLSDSGFYLCAWSASADTKYFGPGTRLTVL.

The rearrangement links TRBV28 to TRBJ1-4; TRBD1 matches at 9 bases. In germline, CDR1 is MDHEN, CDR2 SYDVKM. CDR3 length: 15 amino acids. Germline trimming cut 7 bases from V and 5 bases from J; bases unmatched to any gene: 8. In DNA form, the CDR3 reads TGTGCCAGCAACCCTTCCGGGACAGGGAATGAAAAACTGTTTTTT. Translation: CASNPSGTGNEKLFF.

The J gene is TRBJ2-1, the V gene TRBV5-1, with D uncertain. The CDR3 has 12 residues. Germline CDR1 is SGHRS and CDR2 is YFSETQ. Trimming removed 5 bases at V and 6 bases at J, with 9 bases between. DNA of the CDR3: TGCGCCAGCAGTAAGACCGCCAATGAGCAGTTCTTC. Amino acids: CASSKTANEQFF.

This chain's CDR3 is CASSLVQGVGDGELFF. CDR3 DNA: TGCGCCAGCAGCTTGGTCCAGGGGGTAGGAGACGGGGAGCTGTTTTTT. This chain connects TRBV5-1 to TRBJ2-2; TRBD1 agrees at 7 bases. Germline V gene data show CDR1 as SGHRS and CDR2 as YFSETQ. After removal of 0 bases from V and 7 bases from J, the junction contained 9 bases not matched to a gene. CDR3 length equals 16 residues.

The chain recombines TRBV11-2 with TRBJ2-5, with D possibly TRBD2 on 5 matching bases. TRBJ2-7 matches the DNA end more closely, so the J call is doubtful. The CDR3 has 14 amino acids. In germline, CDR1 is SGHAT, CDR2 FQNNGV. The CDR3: CASSWGAVSYEQYF. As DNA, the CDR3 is TGTGCCAGCAGCTGGGGAGCGGTCTCCTACGAGCAGTACTTC.

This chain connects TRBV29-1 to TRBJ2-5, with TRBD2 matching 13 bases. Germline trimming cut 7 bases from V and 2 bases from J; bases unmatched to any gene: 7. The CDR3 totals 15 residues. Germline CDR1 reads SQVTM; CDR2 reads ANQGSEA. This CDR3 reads CSATMTSGGQETQYF. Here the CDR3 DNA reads TGCAGCGCCACAATGACTAGCGGGGGGCAAGAGACCCAGTACTTC.

The CDR3 is CASSTRVAGELFF. CDR3 bases: TGTGCCAGCAGCACCCGAGTGGCCGGGGAGCTGTTTTTT. The rearrangement links TRBV7-3 to TRBJ2-2; D gene unclear. Germline CDR1 and CDR2: SGHTA and FQGTGA. V was clipped by 5 bases and J by 6 bases, with 10 bases between them. The CDR3 loop spans 13 amino acids.

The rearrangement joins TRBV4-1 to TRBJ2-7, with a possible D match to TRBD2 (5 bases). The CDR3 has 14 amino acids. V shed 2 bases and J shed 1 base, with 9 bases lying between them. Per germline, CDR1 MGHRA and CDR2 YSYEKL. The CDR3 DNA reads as TGCGCCAGCAGCCAATCCCGGGGATCCTACGAGCAGTACTTC. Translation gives CASSQSRGSYEQYF.

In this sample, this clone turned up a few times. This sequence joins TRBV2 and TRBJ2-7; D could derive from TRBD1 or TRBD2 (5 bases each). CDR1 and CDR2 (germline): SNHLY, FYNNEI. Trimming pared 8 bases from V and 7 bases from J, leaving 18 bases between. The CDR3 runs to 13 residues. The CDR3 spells CASLRGVRDEQYF. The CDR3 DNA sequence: TGTGCCAGCCTGAGGGGCGTCAGGGATGAGCAGTACTTC.

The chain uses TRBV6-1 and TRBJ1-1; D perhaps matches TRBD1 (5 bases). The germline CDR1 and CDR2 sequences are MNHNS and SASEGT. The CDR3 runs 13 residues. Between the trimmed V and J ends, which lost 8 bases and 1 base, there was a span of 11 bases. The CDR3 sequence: CASRQGGNTEAFF. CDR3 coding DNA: TGTGCCAGCCGGCAGGGTGGGAACACTGAAGCTTTCTTT.

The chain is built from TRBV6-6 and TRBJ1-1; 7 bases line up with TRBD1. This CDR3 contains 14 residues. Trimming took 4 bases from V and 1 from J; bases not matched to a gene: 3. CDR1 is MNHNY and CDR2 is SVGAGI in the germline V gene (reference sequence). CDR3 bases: TGTGCCAGCAGTTTCGGACAGGCGAACACTGAAGCTTTCTTT. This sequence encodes CASSFGQANTEAFF.